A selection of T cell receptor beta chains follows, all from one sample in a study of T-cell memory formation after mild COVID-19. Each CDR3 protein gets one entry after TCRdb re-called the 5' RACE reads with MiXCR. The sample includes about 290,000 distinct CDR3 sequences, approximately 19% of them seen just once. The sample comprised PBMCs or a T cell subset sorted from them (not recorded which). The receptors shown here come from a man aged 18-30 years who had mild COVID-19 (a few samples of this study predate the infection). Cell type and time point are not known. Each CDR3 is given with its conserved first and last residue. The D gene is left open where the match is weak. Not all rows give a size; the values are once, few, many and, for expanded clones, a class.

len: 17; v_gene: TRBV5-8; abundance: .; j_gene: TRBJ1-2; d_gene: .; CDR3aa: CASSLRQKEQANYGYTF; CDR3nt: TGTGCCAGCAGCTTGCGACAGAAAGAACAAGCTAACTATGGCTACACCTTC
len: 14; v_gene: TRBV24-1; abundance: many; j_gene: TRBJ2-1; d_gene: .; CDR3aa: CATAPAGSYNEQFF; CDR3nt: TGTGCCACCGCCCCCGCCGGCTCCTACAATGAGCAGTTCTTC
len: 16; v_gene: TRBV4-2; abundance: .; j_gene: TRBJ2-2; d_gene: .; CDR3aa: CASSQERNLYTGELFF; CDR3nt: TGTGCCAGCAGCCAAGAGCGGAACCTTTACACCGGGGAGCTGTTTTTT
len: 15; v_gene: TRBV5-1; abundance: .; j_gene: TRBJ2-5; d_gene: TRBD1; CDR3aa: CASSSQGALQETQYF; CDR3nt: TGCGCCAGCAGCTCGCAGGGGGCGTTACAAGAGACCCAGTACTTC
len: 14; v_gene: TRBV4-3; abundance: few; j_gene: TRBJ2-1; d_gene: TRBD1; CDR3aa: CASSQGTGDNEQFF; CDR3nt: TGCGCCAGCAGCCAAGGGACAGGAGACAATGAGCAGTTCTTC
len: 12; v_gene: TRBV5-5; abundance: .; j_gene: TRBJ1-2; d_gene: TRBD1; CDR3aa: CASSRQGDGYTF; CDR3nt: TGTGCCAGCAGCCGACAGGGAGATGGCTACACCTTC
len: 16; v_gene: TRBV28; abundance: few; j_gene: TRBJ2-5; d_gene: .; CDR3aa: CASSLGGGGGEETQYF; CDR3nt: TGTGCCAGCAGTTTAGGAGGGGGAGGCGGTGAAGAGACCCAGTACTTC
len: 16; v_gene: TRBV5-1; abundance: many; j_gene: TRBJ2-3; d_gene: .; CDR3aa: CASSPFQGPLGDTQYF; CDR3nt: TGCGCCAGCAGCCCCTTCCAGGGTCCCCTAGGGGATACGCAGTATTTT
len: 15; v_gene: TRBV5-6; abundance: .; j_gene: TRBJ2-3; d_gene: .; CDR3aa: CASSLFSAPADTQYF; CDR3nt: TGTGCCAGCAGCTTGTTCTCGGCCCCGGCAGATACGCAGTATTTT
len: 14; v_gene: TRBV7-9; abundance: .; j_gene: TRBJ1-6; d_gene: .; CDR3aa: CASSRDIRDSPLHF; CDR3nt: TGTGCCAGCAGCCGGGACATCAGGGACTCACCCCTCCACTTT
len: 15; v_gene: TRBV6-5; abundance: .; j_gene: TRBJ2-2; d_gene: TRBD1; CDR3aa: CASSYMTGGTGELFF; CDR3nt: TGTGCCAGCAGTTATATGACAGGGGGTACCGGGGAGCTGTTTTTT
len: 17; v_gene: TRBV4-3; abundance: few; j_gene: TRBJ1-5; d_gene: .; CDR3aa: CASSQDSSGGSNQPQHF; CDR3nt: TGCGCCAGCAGCCAAGATTCATCCGGGGGCAGCAATCAGCCCCAGCATTTT
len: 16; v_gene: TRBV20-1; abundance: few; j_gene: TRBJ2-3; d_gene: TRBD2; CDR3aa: CSASGDLAGNTDTQYF; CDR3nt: TGCAGTGCTAGTGGGGATTTAGCGGGGAACACAGATACGCAGTATTTT
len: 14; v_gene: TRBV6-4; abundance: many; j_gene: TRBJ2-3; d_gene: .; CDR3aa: CASSAIGGTDTQYF; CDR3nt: TGTGCCAGCAGTGCGATTGGGGGCACAGATACGCAGTATTTT
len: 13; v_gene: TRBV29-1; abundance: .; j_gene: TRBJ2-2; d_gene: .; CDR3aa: CSVVGRDTGELFF; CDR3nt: TGCAGCGTTGTCGGGCGGGACACCGGGGAGCTGTTTTTT
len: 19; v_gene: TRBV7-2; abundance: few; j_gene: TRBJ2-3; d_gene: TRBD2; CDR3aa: CASSLPGPRAGLRTDTQYF; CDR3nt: TGTGCCAGCAGCTTACCCGGACCTCGAGCGGGGTTACGCACAGATACGCAGTATTTT
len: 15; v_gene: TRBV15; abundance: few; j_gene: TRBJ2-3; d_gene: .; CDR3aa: CATSRDPAVTDTQYF; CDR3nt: TGTGCCACCAGCAGAGATCCAGCAGTTACAGATACGCAGTATTTT
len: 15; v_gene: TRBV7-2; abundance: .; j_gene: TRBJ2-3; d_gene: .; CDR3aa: CASSPLTRSTDTQYF; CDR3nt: TGTGCCAGCAGCCCCCTGACTAGAAGCACAGATACGCAGTATTTT
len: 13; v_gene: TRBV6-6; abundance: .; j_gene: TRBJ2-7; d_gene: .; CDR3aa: CASSRGGTYEQYF; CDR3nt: TGTGCCAGCAGCCGTGGGGGTACCTACGAGCAGTACTTC
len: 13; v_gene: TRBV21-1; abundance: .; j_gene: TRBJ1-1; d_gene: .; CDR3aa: CASSKAPGFEAFF; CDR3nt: TGTGCCAGCAGCAAAGCTCCGGGTTTTGAAGCTTTCTTT
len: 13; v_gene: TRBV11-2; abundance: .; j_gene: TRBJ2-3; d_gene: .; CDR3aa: CASSLDWADTQYF; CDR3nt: TGTGCCAGCAGCTTAGACTGGGCAGATACGCAGTATTTT
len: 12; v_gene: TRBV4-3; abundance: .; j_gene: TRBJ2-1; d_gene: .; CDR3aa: CASSQDRIEQFF; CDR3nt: TGCGCCAGCAGCCAAGATCGAATAGAGCAGTTCTTC
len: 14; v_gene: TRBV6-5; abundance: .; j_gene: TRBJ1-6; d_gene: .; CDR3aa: CASSGDRQNSPLHF; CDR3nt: TGTGCCAGCAGCGGCGACAGGCAAAATTCACCCCTCCACTTT
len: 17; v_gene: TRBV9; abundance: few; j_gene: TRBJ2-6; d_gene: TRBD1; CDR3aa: CASSVASGGSGANVLTF; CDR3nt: TGTGCCAGCAGCGTAGCTTCAGGGGGATCAGGGGCCAACGTCCTGACTTTC
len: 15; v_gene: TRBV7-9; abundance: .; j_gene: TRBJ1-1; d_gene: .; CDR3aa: CASSRERRGNTEAFF; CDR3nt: TGTGCCAGCAGCCGGGAGCGGCGGGGAAACACTGAAGCTTTCTTT
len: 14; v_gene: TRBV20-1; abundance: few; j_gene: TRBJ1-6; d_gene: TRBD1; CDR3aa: CSARGGTGDSPLHF; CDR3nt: TGCAGTGCTAGAGGGGGGACAGGAGATTCACCCCTCCACTTT
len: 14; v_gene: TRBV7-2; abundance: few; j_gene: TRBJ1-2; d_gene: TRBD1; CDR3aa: CASSLTRDSYGYTF; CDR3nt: TGTGCCAGCAGCTTAACCCGGGACAGCTATGGCTACACCTTC
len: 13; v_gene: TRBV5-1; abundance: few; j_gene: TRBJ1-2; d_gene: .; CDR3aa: CASSREGFYGYTF; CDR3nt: TGCGCCAGCAGCCGGGAGGGATTCTATGGCTACACCTTC
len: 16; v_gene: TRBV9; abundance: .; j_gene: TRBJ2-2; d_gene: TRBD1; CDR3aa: CASSVEQGADTGELFF; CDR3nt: TGTGCCAGCAGCGTAGAGCAGGGGGCCGACACCGGGGAGCTGTTTTTT
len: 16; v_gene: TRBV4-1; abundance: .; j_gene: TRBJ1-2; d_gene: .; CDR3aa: CASSQVLIQGNHGYTF; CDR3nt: TGCGCCAGCAGCCAAGTCTTAATTCAGGGGAACCATGGCTACACCTTC
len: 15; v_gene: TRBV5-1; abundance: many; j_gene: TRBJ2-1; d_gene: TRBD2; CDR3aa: CASSLGAGAYNEQFF; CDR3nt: TGCGCCAGCAGCTTGGGAGCGGGGGCCTACAATGAGCAGTTCTTC
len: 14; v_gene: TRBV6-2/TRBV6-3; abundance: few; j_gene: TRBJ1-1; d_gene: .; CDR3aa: CASSARGGHTEAFF; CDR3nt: TGTGCCAGCAGCGCACGCGGGGGACACACTGAAGCTTTCTTT
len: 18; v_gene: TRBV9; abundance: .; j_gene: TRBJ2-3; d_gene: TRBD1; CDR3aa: CASSPRERQGRSTDTQYF; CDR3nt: TGTGCCAGCAGCCCTCGTGAGAGACAGGGGAGAAGCACAGATACGCAGTATTTT
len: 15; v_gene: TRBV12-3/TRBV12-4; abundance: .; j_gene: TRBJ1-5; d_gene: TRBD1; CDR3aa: CASSLYDRGYQPQHF; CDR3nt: TGTGCCAGCAGTTTATATGACAGGGGGTATCAGCCCCAGCATTTT
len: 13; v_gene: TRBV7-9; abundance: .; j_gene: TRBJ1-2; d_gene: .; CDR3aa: CASSLAQGKGYTF; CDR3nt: TGTGCCAGCAGCTTAGCGCAGGGGAAGGGCTACACCTTC
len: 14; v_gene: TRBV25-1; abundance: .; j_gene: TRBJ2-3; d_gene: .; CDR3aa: CASSAPWRADTQYF; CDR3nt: TGTGCCAGCAGTGCGCCTTGGAGAGCAGATACGCAGTATTTT
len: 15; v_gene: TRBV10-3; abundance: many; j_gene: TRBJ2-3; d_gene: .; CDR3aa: CAISGGSYGTDTQYF; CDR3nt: TGTGCCATCAGCGGCGGAAGTTACGGCACAGATACGCAGTATTTT
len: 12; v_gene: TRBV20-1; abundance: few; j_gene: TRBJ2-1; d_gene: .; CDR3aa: CSASTGGDEQFF; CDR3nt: TGCAGTGCTTCAACGGGGGGCGATGAGCAGTTCTTC
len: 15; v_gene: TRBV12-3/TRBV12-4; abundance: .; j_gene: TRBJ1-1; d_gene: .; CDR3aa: CASRPSRVGGTEAFF; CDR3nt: TGTGCCAGCAGGCCCTCTAGGGTTGGGGGTACTGAAGCTTTCTTT
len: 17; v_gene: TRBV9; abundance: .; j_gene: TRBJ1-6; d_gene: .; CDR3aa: CASSPDGTKAYNSPLHF; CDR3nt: TGTGCCAGCAGCCCCGACGGCACGAAGGCCTATAATTCACCCCTCCACTTT
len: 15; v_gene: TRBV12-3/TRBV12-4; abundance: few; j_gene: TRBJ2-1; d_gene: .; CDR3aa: CASRPQGGSYNEQFF; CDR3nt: TGTGCCAGCAGGCCTCAAGGGGGGTCCTACAATGAGCAGTTCTTC
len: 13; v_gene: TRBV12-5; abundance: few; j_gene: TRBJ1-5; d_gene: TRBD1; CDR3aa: CASGWGQGQPQHF; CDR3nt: TGTGCTAGTGGTTGGGGACAGGGTCAGCCCCAGCATTTT
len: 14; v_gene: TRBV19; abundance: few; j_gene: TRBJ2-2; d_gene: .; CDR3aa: CASSIVPRPGELFF; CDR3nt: TGTGCCAGTAGTATAGTACCTCGACCCGGGGAGCTGTTTTTT
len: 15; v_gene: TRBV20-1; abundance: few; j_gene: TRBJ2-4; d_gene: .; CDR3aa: CSARDPLLAKNIQYF; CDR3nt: TGCAGTGCTAGAGATCCGTTACTAGCCAAAAACATTCAGTACTTC
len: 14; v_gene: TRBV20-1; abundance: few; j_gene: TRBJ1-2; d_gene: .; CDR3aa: CSADHRRQNYGYTF; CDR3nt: TGCAGTGCCGACCACAGGAGGCAAAACTATGGCTACACCTTC
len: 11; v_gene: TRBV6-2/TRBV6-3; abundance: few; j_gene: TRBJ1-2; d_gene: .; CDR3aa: CASSPREGYTF; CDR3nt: TGTGCCAGCAGCCCCCGTGAGGGCTACACCTTC
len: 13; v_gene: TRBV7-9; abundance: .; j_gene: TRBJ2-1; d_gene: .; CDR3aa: CASSSDGGREQFF; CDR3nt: TGTGCCAGCAGCTCCGACGGCGGACGGGAGCAGTTCTTC